This TCR beta chain was retrieved from a study of human T cells and chemical hapten exposure. Looking at the study overall: Variation in per-sample TCR yields came mainly from small pooled library volume differences.

This clonotype has ten or more counts. The CDR3 has 16 residues. With V trimmed by 4 bases and J by 0 bases, 6 bases remained unmatched. Per germline, CDR1 SEHNR and CDR2 FQNEAQ (reference sequence). Time point meaning: patch test 1, 2 weeks after DPC sensitization. Treatment defined: therapeutic diphenylcyclopropenone sensitization with weekly scalp DPC. Prior to application of each patch test, blood was drawn. Alopecia patients deemed DPC-suitable, aged 18 to 70, excluding pregnancy. TCRdb re-called the RACE reads with MiXCR, one entry per CDR3 protein. The sample contains roughly 160,000 distinct CDR3 sequences, more than 12% of which appear only once.

The source of this sequence is a woman between 25 and 40 years old with alopecia areata. Some clones in this sample may be carry-over from other donors' samples. This chain uses TRBV7-9 with TRBJ1-3; 7 nucleotides match TRBD1. The sequenced sample was whole blood, obtained in connection with sensitization to the hapten diphenylcyclopropenone (DPC). CDR3: CASSSTGSISGNTIYF. CDR3 sequence (DNA): TGTGCCAGCAGCTCGACAGGGAGTATCTCTGGAAACACCATATATTTT.